This T cell receptor (beta chain) came from a study of blood T cell repertoires in COVID-19. J lost 8 bases, V lost 4 bases, and 8 bases had no gene match. This CDR3 has 15 amino acids. Germline-derived CDR1 and CDR2 are MGHDK and SYGVNS. Study members were between about 18 and 100 years old and lived in approximately 25 US regions. Categorization into cohorts depended on clinical history that participants reported. Measured with immunoSEQ multiplex PCR; TCRdb has only the in-frame clones, and not every one. The sample carries about 150,000 clones, about 88% recorded once. The material sequenced was PBMCs or T cells enriched from blood (not recorded which). This rearrangement joins TRBV25-1 to TRBJ2-1, with 10 positions matching TRBD2. The source is a man aged 45-65 years who had recovered from COVID-19. In DNA, the CDR3 is TGTGCCAGCAGTGGGGCTAGCGGGGGTGTGGATGAGCAGTTCTTC. Its protein product is CASSGASGGVDEQFF.